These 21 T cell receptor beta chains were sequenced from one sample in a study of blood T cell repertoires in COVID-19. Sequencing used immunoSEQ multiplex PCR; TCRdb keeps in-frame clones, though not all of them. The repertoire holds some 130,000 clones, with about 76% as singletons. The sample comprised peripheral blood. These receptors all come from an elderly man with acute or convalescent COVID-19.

As DNA, the CDR3 is TGTGCCAGCAGCTTAGCGGGACAGGGCTCCTACGAGCAGTACTTC. It specifies CASSLAGQGSYEQYF. The chain uses TRBV7-2 and TRBJ2-7, with TRBD1 matching over 9 bases. V trimming: 0 bases; J trimming: 0 bases; junction bases outside the gene matches: 0. Germline V gene sequence: CDR1 SGHTA, CDR2 FQGNSA. The CDR3 extends over 15 amino acids.

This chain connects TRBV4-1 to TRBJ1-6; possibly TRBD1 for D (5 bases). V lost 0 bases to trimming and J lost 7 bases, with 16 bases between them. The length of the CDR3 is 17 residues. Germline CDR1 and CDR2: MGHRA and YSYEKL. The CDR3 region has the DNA TGCGCCAGCAGCCAAGATGAAGGGGCTCGGTTGAATTCACCCCTCCACTTT. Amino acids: CASSQDEGARLNSPLHF.

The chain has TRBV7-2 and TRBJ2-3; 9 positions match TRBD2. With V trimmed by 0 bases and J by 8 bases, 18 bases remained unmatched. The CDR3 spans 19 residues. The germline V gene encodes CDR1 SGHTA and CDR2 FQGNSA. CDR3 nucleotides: TGTGCCAGCAGCTTAGCGGCGGCCACCGCGGGGGGGCCTAGGGCTACGCAGTATTTT. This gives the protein CASSLAAATAGGPRATQYF.

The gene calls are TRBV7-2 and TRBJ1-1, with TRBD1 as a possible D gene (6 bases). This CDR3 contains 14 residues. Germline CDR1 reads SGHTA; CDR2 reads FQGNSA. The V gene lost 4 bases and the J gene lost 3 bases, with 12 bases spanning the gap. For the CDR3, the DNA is TGTGCCAGCAGCTCCGGACAGATGTACACTGAAGCTTTCTTT. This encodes CASSSGQMYTEAFF.

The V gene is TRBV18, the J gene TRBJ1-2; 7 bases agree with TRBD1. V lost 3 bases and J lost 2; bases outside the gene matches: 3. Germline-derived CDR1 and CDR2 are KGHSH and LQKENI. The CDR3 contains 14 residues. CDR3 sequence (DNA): TGTGCCAGCTCACCCGGGACAGACAACTATGGCTACACCTTC. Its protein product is CASSPGTDNYGYTF.

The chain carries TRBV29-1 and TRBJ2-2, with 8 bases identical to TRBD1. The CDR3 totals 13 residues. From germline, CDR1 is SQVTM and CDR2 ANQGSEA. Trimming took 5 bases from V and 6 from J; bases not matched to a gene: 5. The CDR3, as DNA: TGCAGCGTTTCAGGGGGCTATTCCGGGGAGCTGTTTTTT. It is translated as CSVSGGYSGELFF.

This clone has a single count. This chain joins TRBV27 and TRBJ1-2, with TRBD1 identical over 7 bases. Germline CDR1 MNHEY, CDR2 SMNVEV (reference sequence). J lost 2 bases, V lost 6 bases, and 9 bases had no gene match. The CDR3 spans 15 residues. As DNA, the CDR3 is TGTGCCAGCAGACTTCAAACAGGGGCCAACTATGGCTACACCTTC. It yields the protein CASRLQTGANYGYTF.

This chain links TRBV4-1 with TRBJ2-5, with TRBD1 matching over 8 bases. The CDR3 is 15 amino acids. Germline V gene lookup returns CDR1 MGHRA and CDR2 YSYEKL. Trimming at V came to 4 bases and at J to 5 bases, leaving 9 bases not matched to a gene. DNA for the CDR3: TGCGCCAGCAGCCGCCTACCAGGGGGCGGGGAGACCCAGTACTTC. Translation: CASSRLPGGGETQYF.

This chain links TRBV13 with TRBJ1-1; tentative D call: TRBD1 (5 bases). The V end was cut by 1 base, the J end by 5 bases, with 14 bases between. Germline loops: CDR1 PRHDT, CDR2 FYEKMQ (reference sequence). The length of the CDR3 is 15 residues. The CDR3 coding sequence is TGTGCCAGCAGCTTAGCGAGCGGGGGTTGGACTGAAGCTTTCTTT. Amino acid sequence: CASSLASGGWTEAFF.

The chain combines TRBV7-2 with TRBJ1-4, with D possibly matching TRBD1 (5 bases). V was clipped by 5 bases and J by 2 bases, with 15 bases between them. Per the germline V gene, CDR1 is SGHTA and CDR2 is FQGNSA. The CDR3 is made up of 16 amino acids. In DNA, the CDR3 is TGTGCCAGCAGCGCTGGGGGAGGGTTGACTAATGAAAAACTGTTTTTT. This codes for CASSAGGGLTNEKLFF.

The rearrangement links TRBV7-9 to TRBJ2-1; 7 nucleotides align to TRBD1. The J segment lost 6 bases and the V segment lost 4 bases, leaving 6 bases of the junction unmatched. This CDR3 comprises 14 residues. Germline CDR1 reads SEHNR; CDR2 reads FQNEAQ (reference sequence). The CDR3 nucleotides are TGTGCCAGCAGCTCTCGGACAGGAACCAATGAGCAGTTCTTC. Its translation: CASSSRTGTNEQFF.

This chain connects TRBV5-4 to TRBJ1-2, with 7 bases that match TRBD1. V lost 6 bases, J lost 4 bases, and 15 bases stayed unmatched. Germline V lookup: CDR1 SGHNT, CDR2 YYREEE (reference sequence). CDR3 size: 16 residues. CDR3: CASTGSGTALLYGYTF. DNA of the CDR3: TGTGCCAGCACCGGATCCGGGACAGCTCTCCTCTATGGCTACACCTTC.

The CDR3, as DNA: TGTGCCAGCACTGTGGGTCGGGGTCAGCCCCAGCATTTT. Its protein product is CASTVGRGQPQHF. The rearrangement joins TRBV27 to TRBJ1-5; D is unclear. V dropped 7 bases and J dropped 6 bases, with 13 bases sitting between them. Germline V gives CDR1 MNHEY, CDR2 SMNVEV (reference sequence). The CDR3 is made up of 13 amino acids.

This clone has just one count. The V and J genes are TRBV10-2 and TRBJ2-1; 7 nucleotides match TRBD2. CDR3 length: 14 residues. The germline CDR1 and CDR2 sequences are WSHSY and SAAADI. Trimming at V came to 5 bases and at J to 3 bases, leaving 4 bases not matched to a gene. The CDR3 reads CASSFGLDYNEQFF. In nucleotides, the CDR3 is TGCGCCAGCAGTTTCGGACTAGACTACAATGAGCAGTTCTTC.

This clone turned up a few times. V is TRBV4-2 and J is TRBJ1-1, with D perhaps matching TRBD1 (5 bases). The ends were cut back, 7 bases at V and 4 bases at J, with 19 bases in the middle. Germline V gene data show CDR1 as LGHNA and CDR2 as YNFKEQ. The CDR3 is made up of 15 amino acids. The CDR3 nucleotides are TGTGCCAGCAACGTCGGAGGGGTGGGGGGCACTGAAGCTTTCTTT. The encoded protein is CASNVGGVGGTEAFF.

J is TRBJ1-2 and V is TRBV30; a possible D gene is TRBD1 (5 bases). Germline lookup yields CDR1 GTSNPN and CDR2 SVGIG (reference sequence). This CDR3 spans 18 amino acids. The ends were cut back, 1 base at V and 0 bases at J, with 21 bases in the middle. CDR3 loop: CAWSDDGTMGPTNYGYTF. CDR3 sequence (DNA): TGTGCCTGGAGTGACGACGGAACCATGGGGCCAACTAACTATGGCTACACCTTC.

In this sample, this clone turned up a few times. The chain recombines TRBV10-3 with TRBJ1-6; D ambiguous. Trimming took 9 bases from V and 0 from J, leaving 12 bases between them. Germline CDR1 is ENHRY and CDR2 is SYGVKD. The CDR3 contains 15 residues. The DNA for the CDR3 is TGTGCCATTGCAGCGCTCAGCTCCTATAATTCACCCCTCCACTTT. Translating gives CAIAALSSYNSPLHF.

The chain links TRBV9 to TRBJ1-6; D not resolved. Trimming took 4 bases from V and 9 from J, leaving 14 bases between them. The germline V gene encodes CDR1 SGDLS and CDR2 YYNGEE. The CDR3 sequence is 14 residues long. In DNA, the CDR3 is TGTGCCAGCAGCTCTGACTGGGTCCGTTCACCCCTCCACTTT. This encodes CASSSDWVRSPLHF.

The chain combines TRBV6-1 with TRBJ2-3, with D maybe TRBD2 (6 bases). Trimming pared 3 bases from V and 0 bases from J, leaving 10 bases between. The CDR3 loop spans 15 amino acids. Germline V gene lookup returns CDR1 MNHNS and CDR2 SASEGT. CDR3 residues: CASSERGSSTDTQYF. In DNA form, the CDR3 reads TGTGCCAGCAGTGAGCGGGGCTCAAGCACAGATACGCAGTATTTT.

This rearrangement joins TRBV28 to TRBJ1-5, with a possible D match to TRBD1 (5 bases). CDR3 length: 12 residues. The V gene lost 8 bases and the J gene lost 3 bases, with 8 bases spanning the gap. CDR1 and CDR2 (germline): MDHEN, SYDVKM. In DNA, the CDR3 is TGTGCCAGCCGGGGGAACAATCAGCCCCAGCATTTT. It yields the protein CASRGNNQPQHF. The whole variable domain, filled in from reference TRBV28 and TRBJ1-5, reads DVKVTQSSRYLVKRTGEKVFLECVQDMDHENMFWYRQDPGLGLRLIYFSYDVKMKEKGDIPEGYSVSREKKERFSLILESASTNQTSMYLCASRGNNQPQHFGDGTRLSIL.

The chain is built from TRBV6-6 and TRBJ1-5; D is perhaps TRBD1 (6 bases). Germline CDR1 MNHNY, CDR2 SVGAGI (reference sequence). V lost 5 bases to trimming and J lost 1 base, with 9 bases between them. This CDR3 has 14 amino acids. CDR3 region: CASSATGSNQPQHF. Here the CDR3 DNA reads TGTGCCAGCAGTGCTACAGGGAGCAATCAGCCCCAGCATTTT.